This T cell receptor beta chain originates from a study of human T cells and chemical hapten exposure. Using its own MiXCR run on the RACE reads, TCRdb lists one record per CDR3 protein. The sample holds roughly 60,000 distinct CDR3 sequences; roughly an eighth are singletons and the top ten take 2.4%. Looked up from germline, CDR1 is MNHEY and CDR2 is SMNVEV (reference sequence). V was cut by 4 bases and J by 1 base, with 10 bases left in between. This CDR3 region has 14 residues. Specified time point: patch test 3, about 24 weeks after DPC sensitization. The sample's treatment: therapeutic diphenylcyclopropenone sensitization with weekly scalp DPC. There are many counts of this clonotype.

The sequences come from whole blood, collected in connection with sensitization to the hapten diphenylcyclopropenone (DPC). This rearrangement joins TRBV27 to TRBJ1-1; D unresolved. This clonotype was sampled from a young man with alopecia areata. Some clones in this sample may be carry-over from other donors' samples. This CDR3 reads CASSSVWTNTEAFF. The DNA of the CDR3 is TGTGCCAGCAGTTCGGTCTGGACGAACACTGAAGCTTTCTTT.